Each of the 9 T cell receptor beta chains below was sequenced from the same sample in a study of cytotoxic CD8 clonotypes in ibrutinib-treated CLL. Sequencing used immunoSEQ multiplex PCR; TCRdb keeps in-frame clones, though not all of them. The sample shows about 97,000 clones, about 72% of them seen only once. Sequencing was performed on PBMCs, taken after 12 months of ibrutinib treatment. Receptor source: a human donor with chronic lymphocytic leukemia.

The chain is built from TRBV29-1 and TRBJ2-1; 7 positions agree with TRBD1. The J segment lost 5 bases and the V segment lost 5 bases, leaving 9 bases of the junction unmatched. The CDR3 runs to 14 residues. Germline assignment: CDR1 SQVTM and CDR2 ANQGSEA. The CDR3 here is CSVSQGVVDNEQFF. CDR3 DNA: TGCAGCGTTTCCCAGGGGGTCGTCGACAATGAGCAGTTCTTC.

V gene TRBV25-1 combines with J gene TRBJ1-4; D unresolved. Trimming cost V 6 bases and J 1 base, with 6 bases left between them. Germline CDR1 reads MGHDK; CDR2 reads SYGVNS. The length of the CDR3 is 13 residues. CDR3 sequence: CASRPLTNEKLFF. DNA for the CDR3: TGTGCCAGCAGGCCCCTAACTAATGAAAAACTGTTTTTT.

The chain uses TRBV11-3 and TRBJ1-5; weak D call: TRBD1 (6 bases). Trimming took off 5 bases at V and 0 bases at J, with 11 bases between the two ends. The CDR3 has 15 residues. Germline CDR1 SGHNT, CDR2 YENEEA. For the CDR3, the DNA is TGTGCCAGCAGCGTTGACAGGTATAGCAATCAGCCCCAGCATTTT. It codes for CASSVDRYSNQPQHF.

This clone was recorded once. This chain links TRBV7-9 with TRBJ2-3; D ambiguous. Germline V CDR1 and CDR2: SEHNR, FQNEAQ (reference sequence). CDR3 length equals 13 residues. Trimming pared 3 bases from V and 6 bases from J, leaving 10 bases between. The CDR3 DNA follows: TGTGCCAGCAGCTTCCGCCTCTCCGATACGCAGTATTTT. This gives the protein CASSFRLSDTQYF.

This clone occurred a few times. For the CDR3, the DNA is TGTGCCAGCAGTGTTACAGGGGGCGCGGGCAATCAGCCCCAGCATTTT. The encoded protein is CASSVTGGAGNQPQHF. The V and J genes are TRBV27 and TRBJ1-5; TRBD1 matches at 9 bases. CDR3 length: 16 amino acids. Germline loops: CDR1 MNHEY, CDR2 SMNVEV (reference sequence). The V segment lost 5 bases and the J segment 2 bases; nucleotides outside the gene matches: 7.

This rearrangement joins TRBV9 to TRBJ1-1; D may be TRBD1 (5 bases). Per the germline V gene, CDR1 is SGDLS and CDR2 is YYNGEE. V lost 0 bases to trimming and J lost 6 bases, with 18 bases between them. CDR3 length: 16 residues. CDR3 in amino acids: CASSVAPDTFGAEAFF. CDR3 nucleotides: TGTGCCAGCAGCGTAGCCCCGGACACCTTTGGGGCTGAAGCTTTCTTT.

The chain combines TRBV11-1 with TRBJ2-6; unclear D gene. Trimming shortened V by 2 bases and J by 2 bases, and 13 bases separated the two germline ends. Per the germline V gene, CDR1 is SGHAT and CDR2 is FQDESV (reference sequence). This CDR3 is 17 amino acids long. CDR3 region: CASSLPRFQAGANVLTF. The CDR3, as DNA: TGTGCCAGCAGCTTACCAAGGTTTCAAGCTGGGGCCAACGTCCTGACTTTC.

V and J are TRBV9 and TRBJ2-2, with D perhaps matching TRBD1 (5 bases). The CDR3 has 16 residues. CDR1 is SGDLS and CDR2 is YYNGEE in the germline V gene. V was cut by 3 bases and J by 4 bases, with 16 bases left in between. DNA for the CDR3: TGTGCCAGCAGCGCACCCCAGGGTTGGAGCACCGGGGAGCTGTTTTTT. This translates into CASSAPQGWSTGELFF.

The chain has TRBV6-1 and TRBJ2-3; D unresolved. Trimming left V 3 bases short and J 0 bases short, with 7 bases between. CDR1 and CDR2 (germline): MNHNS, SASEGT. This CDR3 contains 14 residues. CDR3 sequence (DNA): TGTGCCAGCAGTGATATGGCGAGCACAGATACGCAGTATTTT. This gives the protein CASSDMASTDTQYF.